Each of the 32 T cell receptor beta chains below was sequenced from the same sample in a study of blood T cell repertoires in COVID-19. Generated by immunoSEQ multiplex PCR, the TCRdb table keeps only in-frame clones and is missing some. The table lists around 220,000 clones, around 88% of them singletons. The sample comprised peripheral blood. Receptors were obtained from a man younger than 30 with active or convalescent COVID-19.

The chain recombines TRBV19 with TRBJ1-5; D not resolved. The CDR3 is 14 amino acids. CDR1 is LNHDA and CDR2 is SQIVND in the germline V gene (reference sequence). Trimming cost V 7 bases and J 0 bases, with 10 bases left between them. CDR3 DNA sequence: TGTGCCAGTAACTGGGCAAATAGCAATCAGCCCCAGCATTTT. It specifies CASNWANSNQPQHF.

The chain combines TRBV28 with TRBJ1-2; TRBD1 is a possible D gene (6 bases). CDR3 length: 17 residues. With 6 bases removed from V and 4 bases from J, the gap between germline ends came to 24 bases. Germline V lookup: CDR1 MDHEN, CDR2 SYDVKM. CDR3 in DNA: TGTGCCAGCAGCCTCCCCAGGGGCAGGGACGTATTCTATGGCTACACCTTC. Residues: CASSLPRGRDVFYGYTF.

This clone was seen more than once but under ten times. This CDR3 is CASSSQGARGQPQHF. The CDR3 DNA is TGTGCCAGCAGCAGTCAGGGGGCGCGCGGTCAGCCCCAGCATTTT. The genes are TRBV9 and TRBJ1-5; 8 bases are a match to TRBD1. The V segment lost 4 bases and the J segment 6 bases; nucleotides outside the gene matches: 9. The CDR3 has 15 amino acids. Germline values: CDR1 SGDLS, CDR2 YYNGEE. Filled out from reference TRBV9 and TRBJ1-5, the complete variable domain reads DSGVTQTPKHLITATGQRVTLRCSPRSGDLSVYWYQQSLDQGLQFLIQYYNGEERAKGNILERFSAQQFPDLHSELNLSSLELGDSALYFCASSSQGARGQPQHFGDGTRLSIL.

The rearrangement joins TRBV7-2 to TRBJ2-7; tentative D call: TRBD2 (5 bases). Germline CDR1 SGHTA, CDR2 FQGNSA. V was cut by 2 bases and J by 4 bases, with 21 bases left in between. CDR3 length: 17 amino acids. Here the CDR3 DNA reads TGTGCCAGCAGCTTACCTCACGGTGGGCTAGCAAGTTACGAGCAGTACTTC. Translating it yields CASSLPHGGLASYEQYF.

The chain carries TRBV6-5 and TRBJ1-4; possible D gene TRBD1, 5 bases. The V gene's germline CDR1 is MNHEY and CDR2 SVGAGI. This CDR3 is 14 amino acids long. V was trimmed by 2 bases and J by 6 bases, leaving 10 bases between them. The CDR3 region has the DNA TGTGCCAGCAGTTACGCAGGGATCGATGAAAAACTGTTTTTT. Translated: CASSYAGIDEKLFF.

This clone was counted between two and nine times. The V and J genes are TRBV6-4 and TRBJ2-7; D ambiguous. CDR3 length: 12 residues. Germline CDR1 and CDR2: MRHNA and SNTAGT. With 2 bases removed from V and 3 bases from J, the gap between germline ends came to 5 bases. CDR3 coding DNA: TGTGCCAGCAGTGACCTTAGCTACGAGCAGTACTTC. Encoded protein: CASSDLSYEQYF.

The CDR3 DNA follows: TGTGCCAGCAGGGGAGGGACAGGGTTGTCGTTACAAGCTTTCTTT. It codes for CASRGGTGLSLQAFF. The chain has TRBV6-5 and TRBJ1-1; 9 bases are shared with TRBD1. This CDR3 is built from 15 residues. CDR1 and CDR2 (germline): MNHEY, SVGAGI. V lost 6 bases to trimming and J lost 9 bases; unmatched junction nucleotides: 14.

The genes are TRBV12-3 or TRBV12-4 and TRBJ2-5, with D perhaps matching TRBD1 (5 bases). The CDR3 length is 13 residues. V was pared by 2 bases and J by 5 bases, with 9 bases between. The CDR3 nucleotides read TGTGCCAGCAGTTTAATCAGGGCTGAGACCCAGTACTTC. It specifies CASSLIRAETQYF.

The chain couples TRBV28 to TRBJ2-7; D perhaps matches TRBD2 (6 bases). This CDR3 comprises 15 residues. The germline V gene has CDR1 MDHEN and CDR2 SYDVKM. V was shortened by 5 bases and J by 6 bases, with 20 bases between the two germline ends. CDR3 region: CASSPTRASVREQYF. CDR3 DNA: TGTGCCAGCAGTCCGACCCGGGCTAGCGTTCGCGAGCAGTACTTC.

This clone came up once. V is TRBV3-1 (or the pseudogene TRBV3-2) and J is TRBJ2-7, with D possibly TRBD1 on 5 matching bases. This CDR3 is built from 12 residues. Trimming left V 9 bases short and J 6 bases short, with 15 bases between. Germline values: CDR1 LGHDT, CDR2 YNNKEL (reference sequence). The CDR3: CARVNRGGEQYF. CDR3 nucleotide sequence: TGTGCCAGGGTTAATAGGGGCGGCGAGCAGTACTTC.

The chain links TRBV6-1 to TRBJ1-1, with TRBD1 identical over 8 bases. Germline-derived CDR1 and CDR2 are MNHNS and SASEGT. The CDR3 consists of 16 residues. The junction had 8 bases not matched to a gene; V was cut back by 3 bases and J by 2 bases. CDR3 protein: CASSDPWTGFNTEAFF. The CDR3 DNA reads as TGTGCCAGCAGTGACCCCTGGACAGGGTTTAACACTGAAGCTTTCTTT.

The V and J genes are TRBV6-4 and TRBJ2-1, with 8 nucleotides matching TRBD2. This CDR3 is 16 amino acids long. Germline CDR1 is MRHNA and CDR2 is SNTAGT. After removal of 3 bases from V and 10 bases from J, the junction contained 14 bases not matched to a gene. The CDR3 nucleotides are TGTGCCAGCAGTGATTACGGGACTAGTATTCCACGGGAGCAGTTCTTC. Protein sequence: CASSDYGTSIPREQFF.

The J gene is TRBJ1-2, the V gene TRBV25-1; 12 bases line up with TRBD1. J gave up 6 bases and V 8 bases, and 1 base lay outside the gene matches. The CDR3 has 12 residues. CDR1 and CDR2 from the germline V gene are MGHDK and SYGVNS. The CDR3 DNA reads as TGTGCCAGCGGGACAGGGGGCCATGGCTACACCTTC. It specifies CASGTGGHGYTF.

The gene calls are TRBV5-5 and TRBJ2-1, with 11 bases aligning to TRBD2. The CDR3 runs to 17 residues. Germline V gives CDR1 SGHKS, CDR2 YYEKEE (reference sequence). V dropped 0 bases and J dropped 3; count of bases not matched to a gene: 5. The CDR3 region has the DNA TGTGCCAGCAGCTTGGTGCTAGCGGGAGGCGTCTACAATGAGCAGTTCTTC. Protein product: CASSLVLAGGVYNEQFF.

The chain recombines TRBV9 with TRBJ2-2, with TRBD1 matching over 9 bases. V lost 4 bases to trimming and J lost 4 bases; unmatched junction nucleotides: 8. Germline V lookup: CDR1 SGDLS, CDR2 YYNGEE. This CDR3 is built from 16 residues. The CDR3 DNA is TGTGCCAGCAGCCCTCGGACAGGGGCAACCACCGGGGAGCTGTTTTTT. It encodes CASSPRTGATTGELFF.

This sequence joins TRBV2 and TRBJ1-5; 9 bases agree with TRBD1. With V trimmed by 4 bases and J by 4 bases, 5 bases remained unmatched. Germline lookup yields CDR1 SNHLY and CDR2 FYNNEI. The CDR3 length is 15 residues. The CDR3 DNA reads as TGTGCCAGCAGTGGGGACAGGGTGGGTAATCAGCCCCAGCATTTT. Amino acids: CASSGDRVGNQPQHF.

The chain has TRBV21-1 and TRBJ2-1; the listed D gene, TRBD2, was not tested against the DNA. TRBV21-1 corresponds to a pseudogene. This CDR3 has 16 amino acids. The CDR3 DNA is TGTGCCAGCAGCAAAGTGGCGGGAGGGCCGGGGAATGAGCAGTTCTTC. Its translation: CASSKVAGGPGNEQFF.

This clone was observed once. The V call is TRBV15, the J call TRBJ1-2; 10 positions agree with TRBD1. The trim removed 3 bases at V and 5 bases at J, leaving 0 bases unmatched. The CDR3 covers 13 residues. Germline-derived CDR1 and CDR2 are LNHNV and YYDKDF (reference sequence). This CDR3 reads CATSRGQGYGYTF. CDR3 DNA sequence: TGTGCCACCAGCAGGGGACAGGGGTATGGCTACACCTTC.

V is TRBV5-5 and J is TRBJ2-3; perhaps TRBD2 as D (5 bases). Germline assignment: CDR1 SGHKS and CDR2 YYEKEE (reference sequence). V lost 1 base, J lost 0 bases, and 12 bases lay in between. The CDR3 runs to 16 residues. The CDR3 DNA follows: TGTGCCAGCAGCTTGTCCTCTAGCTGGAGCACAGATACGCAGTATTTT. Protein product: CASSLSSSWSTDTQYF.

The CDR3 spells CASSPGLAGGPNTGELFF. DNA for the CDR3: TGTGCCAGCAGCCCGGGACTAGCGGGAGGTCCGAACACCGGGGAGCTGTTTTTT. V usage is TRBV9 and J usage is TRBJ2-2, with 15 bases matching TRBD2. Germline V gene sequence: CDR1 SGDLS, CDR2 YYNGEE. V was clipped by 4 bases and J by 0 bases; unmatched bases: 4. The CDR3 runs to 18 residues.

The V gene is TRBV27, the J gene TRBJ1-2, with D possibly TRBD1 on 5 matching bases. V lost 2 bases to trimming and J lost 4 bases, with 11 bases between them. The length of the CDR3 is 14 residues. Per the germline V gene, CDR1 is MNHEY and CDR2 is SMNVEV (reference sequence). The CDR3 reads CASSLAGVGYGYTF. CDR3 nucleotide sequence: TGTGCCAGCAGTTTAGCGGGGGTTGGCTATGGCTACACCTTC.

The chain uses TRBV6-5 and TRBJ2-7; no firm D call. The CDR3 consists of 14 residues. V lost 0 bases and J 2 bases, leaving 8 bases between the germline ends. Germline V CDR1 and CDR2: MNHEY, SVGAGI. The CDR3 sequence is CASSYSKAPYEQYF. CDR3 sequence (DNA): TGTGCCAGCAGTTACTCGAAAGCGCCCTACGAGCAGTACTTC.

This chain joins TRBV7-9 and TRBJ1-6; TRBD1 agrees at 9 bases. The V gene end was trimmed by 4 bases and the J gene end by 9 bases; junction bases not matched to a gene: 10. CDR3 length: 16 amino acids. CDR1 is SEHNR, CDR2 FQNEAQ, per germline (reference sequence). CDR3: CASSSYPGQGVSPLHF. CDR3 in DNA: TGTGCCAGCAGCTCGTACCCGGGACAGGGAGTTTCACCCCTCCACTTT.

The V and J genes are TRBV5-4 and TRBJ2-4; TRBD2 might be the D (5 bases). The CDR3 extends over 16 amino acids. Trimming removed 3 bases at V and 1 base at J, with 14 bases between. Germline assignment: CDR1 SGHNT and CDR2 YYREEE (reference sequence). CDR3 bases: TGTGCCAGCAGCTCCACTAGTGATAGGGCCAAAAACATTCAGTACTTC. Translation: CASSSTSDRAKNIQYF.

The chain joins TRBV5-6 to TRBJ2-2, with D perhaps TRBD2 (5 bases). V was pared by 2 bases and J by 4 bases, with 15 bases between. The germline V gene has CDR1 SGHDT and CDR2 YYEEEE. The CDR3 runs 16 residues. CDR3 loop: CASSLGGGFGTGELFF. CDR3 coding DNA: TGTGCCAGCAGCTTAGGAGGTGGGTTCGGCACCGGGGAGCTGTTTTTT. The full variable domain, in which reference TRBV5-6 and TRBJ2-2 provide the parts outside the CDR3, is DAGVTQSPTHLIKTRGQQVTLRCSPKSGHDTVSWYQQALGQGPQFIFQYYEEEERQRGNFPDRFSGHQFPNYSSELNVNALLLGDSALYLCASSLGGGFGTGELFFGEGSRLTVL.

The chain combines TRBV5-1 with TRBJ2-1, with D possibly TRBD1 on 5 matching bases. V shed 0 bases and J shed 7 bases, with 14 bases lying between them. The CDR3 has 15 amino acids. Germline assignment: CDR1 SGHRS and CDR2 YFSETQ. The CDR3 DNA sequence: TGCGCCAGCAGCTTGGATGTGGGGCAGTGGAATGAGCAGTTCTTC. The encoded protein is CASSLDVGQWNEQFF.

J is TRBJ2-7 and V is TRBV7-6; TRBD1 matches at 7 bases. Per germline, CDR1 SGHVS and CDR2 FNYEAQ. V was pared by 4 bases and J by 3 bases, with 9 bases of the junction left unmatched. The CDR3 contains 15 residues. The CDR3 nucleotides read TGTGCCAGCAGCTCTCCAAACAGGGGATTCTACGAGCAGTACTTC. It specifies CASSSPNRGFYEQYF.

The genes are TRBV5-1 and TRBJ2-7; 12 bases line up with TRBD2. CDR3 length equals 15 residues. CDR1 and CDR2 (germline): SGHRS, YFSETQ. Unmatched junction bases numbered 7, after V lost 4 bases and J lost 5 bases. The CDR3 reads CASSETSGSIHEQYF. The CDR3 bases are TGCGCCAGCAGCGAGACTAGCGGGAGTATCCACGAGCAGTACTTC. Full variable domain (outside the CDR3, taken from reference TRBV5-1 and TRBJ2-7): KAGVTQTPRYLIKTRGQQVTLSCSPISGHRSVSWYQQTPGQGLQFLFEYFSETQRNKGNFPGRFSGRQFSNSRSEMNVSTLELGDSALYLCASSETSGSIHEQYFGPGTRLTVT.

The gene calls are TRBV6-5 and TRBJ1-1; D call uncertain. Germline V gene sequence: CDR1 MNHEY, CDR2 SVGAGI. This CDR3 is built from 16 residues. V was trimmed by 2 bases and J by 2 bases, leaving 15 bases between them. CDR3 coding DNA: TGTGCCAGCAGTTACAGGAGCAACCAGAAAAACACTGAAGCTTTCTTT. Translation gives CASSYRSNQKNTEAFF.

The rearrangement uses TRBV5-5 and TRBJ2-7, with 7 positions matching TRBD1. The germline CDR1 and CDR2 sequences are SGHKS and YYEKEE (reference sequence). After removal of 2 bases from V and 5 bases from J, the junction contained 4 bases not matched to a gene. The CDR3 runs to 13 residues. The CDR3 DNA reads TGTGCCAGCAGCTTACAGGGGCTACACGAGCAGTACTTC. Its protein is CASSLQGLHEQYF.

The CDR3 sequence: CASSKAPRTGWSGYTF. CDR3 sequence (DNA): TGTGCCAGCAGCAAAGCGCCTCGGACAGGATGGAGCGGCTACACCTTC. The rearrangement uses TRBV21-1 and TRBJ1-2; the table's D call of TRBD1 was not tested on the DNA. TRBV21-1 is shown as a pseudogene. This CDR3 contains 16 residues.

This sequence joins TRBV14 and TRBJ2-1; D possibly corresponds to TRBD1 (6 bases). The CDR3 is 17 amino acids. Germline V CDR1 and CDR2: SGHDN, FVKESK. Between the trimmed V and J ends, which lost 0 bases and 1 base, there was a span of 13 bases. CDR3 DNA: TGTGCCAGCAGCCAAGATGGTGGCAGGGGATCCTACAATGAGCAGTTCTTC. Translation: CASSQDGGRGSYNEQFF.